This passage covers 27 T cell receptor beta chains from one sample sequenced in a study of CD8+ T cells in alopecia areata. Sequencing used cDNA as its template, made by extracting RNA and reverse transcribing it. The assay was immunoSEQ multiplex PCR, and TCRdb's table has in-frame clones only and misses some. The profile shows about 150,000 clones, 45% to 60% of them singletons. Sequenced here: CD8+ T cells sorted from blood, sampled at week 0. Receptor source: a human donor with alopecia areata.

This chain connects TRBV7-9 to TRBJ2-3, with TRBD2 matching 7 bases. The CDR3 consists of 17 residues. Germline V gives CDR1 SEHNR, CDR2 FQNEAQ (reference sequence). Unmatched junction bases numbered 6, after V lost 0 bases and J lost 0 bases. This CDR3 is CASSLAQAGLSTDTQYF. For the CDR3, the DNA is TGTGCCAGCAGCTTAGCGCAAGCGGGGCTAAGCACAGATACGCAGTATTTT.

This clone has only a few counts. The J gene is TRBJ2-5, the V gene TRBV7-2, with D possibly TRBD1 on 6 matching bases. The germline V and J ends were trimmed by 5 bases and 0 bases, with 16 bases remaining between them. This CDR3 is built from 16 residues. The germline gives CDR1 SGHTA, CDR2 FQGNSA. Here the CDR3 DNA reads TGTGCCAGCAGCCCGTCACAGGGCTCGTACCAAGAGACCCAGTACTTC. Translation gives CASSPSQGSYQETQYF.

The CDR3 DNA sequence: TGTGCCAGCAGTGATCTAAGTTTGACCCGGGCCTTCTATAATTCACCCCTCCACTTT. It specifies CASSDLSLTRAFYNSPLHF. The chain employs TRBV6-1 and TRBJ1-6, with D hard to call. The CDR3 has 19 residues. Trimming took 3 bases from V and 3 from J, leaving 21 bases between them. Germline values: CDR1 MNHNS, CDR2 SASEGT.

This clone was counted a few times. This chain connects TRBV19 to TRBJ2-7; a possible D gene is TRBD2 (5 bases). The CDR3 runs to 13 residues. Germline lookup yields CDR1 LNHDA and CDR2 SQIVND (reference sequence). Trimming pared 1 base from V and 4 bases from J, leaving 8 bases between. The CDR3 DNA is TGTGCCAGTAGTATAGGGACGGGGTACGAGCAGTACTTC. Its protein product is CASSIGTGYEQYF. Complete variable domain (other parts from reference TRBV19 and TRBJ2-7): DGGITQSPKYLFRKEGQNVTLSCEQNLNHDAMYWYRQDPGQGLRLIYYSQIVNDFQKGDIAEGYSVSREKKESFPLTVTSAQKNPTAFYLCASSIGTGYEQYFGPGTRLTVT.

CDR3 sequence reads: CAWSRGGRNQPQHF. The DNA for the CDR3 is TGTGCCTGGAGTCGGGGGGGGAGGAATCAGCCCCAGCATTTT. This chain joins TRBV30 and TRBJ1-5; D may be TRBD1 (5 bases). Trimming shortened V by 2 bases and J by 4 bases, and 12 bases separated the two germline ends. Germline V gives CDR1 GTSNPN, CDR2 SVGIG (reference sequence). There are 14 residues in the CDR3.

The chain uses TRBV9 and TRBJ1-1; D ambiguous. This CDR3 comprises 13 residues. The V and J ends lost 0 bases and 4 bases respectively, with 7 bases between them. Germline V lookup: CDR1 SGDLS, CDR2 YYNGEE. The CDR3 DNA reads TGTGCCAGCAGCGTAGATTCGGGCACTGAAGCTTTCTTT. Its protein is CASSVDSGTEAFF.

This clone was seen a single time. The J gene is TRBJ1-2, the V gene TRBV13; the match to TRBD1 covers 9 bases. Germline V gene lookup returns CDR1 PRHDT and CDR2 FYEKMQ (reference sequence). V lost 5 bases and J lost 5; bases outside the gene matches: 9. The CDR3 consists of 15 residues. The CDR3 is CASSRRGQGKYGYTF. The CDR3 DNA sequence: TGTGCCAGCAGCCGGCGGGGACAGGGAAAATATGGCTACACCTTC.

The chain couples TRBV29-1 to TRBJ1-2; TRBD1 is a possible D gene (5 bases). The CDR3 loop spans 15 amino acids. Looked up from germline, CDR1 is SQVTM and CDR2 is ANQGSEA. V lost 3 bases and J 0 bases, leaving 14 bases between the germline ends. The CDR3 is CSVDGDVTSNYGYTF. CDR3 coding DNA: TGCAGCGTTGATGGGGACGTCACATCTAACTATGGCTACACCTTC.

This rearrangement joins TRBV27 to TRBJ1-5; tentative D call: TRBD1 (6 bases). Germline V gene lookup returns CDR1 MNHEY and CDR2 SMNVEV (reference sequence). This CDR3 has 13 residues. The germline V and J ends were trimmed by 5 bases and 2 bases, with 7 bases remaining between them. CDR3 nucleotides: TGTGCCAGCAGTCCAGGGGGCAATCAGCCCCAGCATTTT. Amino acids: CASSPGGNQPQHF.

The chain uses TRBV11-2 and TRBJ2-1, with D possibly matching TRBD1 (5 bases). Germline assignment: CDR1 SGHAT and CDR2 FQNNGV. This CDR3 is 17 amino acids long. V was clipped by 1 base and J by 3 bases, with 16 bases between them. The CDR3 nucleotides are TGTGCCAGCAGCTTAGGAGAAGGGGATTTCAACTACAATGAGCAGTTCTTC. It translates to CASSLGEGDFNYNEQFF. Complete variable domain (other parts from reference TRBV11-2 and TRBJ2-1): EAGVAQSPRYKIIEKRQSVAFWCNPISGHATLYWYQQILGQGPKLLIQFQNNGVVDDSQLPKDRFSAERLKGVDSTLKIQPAKLEDSAVYLCASSLGEGDFNYNEQFFGPGTRLTVL.

The CDR3 here is CASSLSGTGGEDTQYF. The CDR3 nucleotides are TGTGCCAGCAGCTTGTCCGGGACAGGGGGCGAAGATACGCAGTATTTT. This chain uses TRBV5-4 with TRBJ2-3; TRBD1 matches at 12 bases. The CDR3 length is 16 residues. V shed 1 base and J 5 bases; nucleotides not matched to a gene: 5. Germline-derived CDR1 and CDR2 are SGHNT and YYREEE (reference sequence).

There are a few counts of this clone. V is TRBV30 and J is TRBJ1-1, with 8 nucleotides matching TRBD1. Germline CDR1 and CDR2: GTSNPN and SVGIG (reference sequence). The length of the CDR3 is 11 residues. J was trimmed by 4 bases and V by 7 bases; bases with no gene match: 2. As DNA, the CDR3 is TGTGCCTTAACAGGGGGCACTGAAGCTTTCTTT. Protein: CALTGGTEAFF.

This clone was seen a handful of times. CDR3 sequence (DNA): TGCAGCGTTGTTACAGGGGATTTCACCGGGGAGCTGTTTTTT. Protein sequence: CSVVTGDFTGELFF. The V and J genes are TRBV29-1 and TRBJ2-2; 7 bases are a match to TRBD1. In germline, CDR1 is SQVTM, CDR2 ANQGSEA. V lost 4 bases and J lost 4; bases outside the gene matches: 6. CDR3 length: 14 residues.

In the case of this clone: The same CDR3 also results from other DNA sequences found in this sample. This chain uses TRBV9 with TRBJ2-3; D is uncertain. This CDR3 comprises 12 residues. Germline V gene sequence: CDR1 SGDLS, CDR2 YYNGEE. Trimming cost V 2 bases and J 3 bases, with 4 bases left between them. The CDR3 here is CASSVGTDTQYF. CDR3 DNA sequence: TGTGCCAGCAGCGTCGGGACAGATACGCAGTATTTT.

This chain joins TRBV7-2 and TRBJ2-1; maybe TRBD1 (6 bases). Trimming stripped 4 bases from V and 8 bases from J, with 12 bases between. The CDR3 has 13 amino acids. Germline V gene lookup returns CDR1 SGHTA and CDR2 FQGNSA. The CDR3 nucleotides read TGTGCCAGCAGCTCTGGGGGCGTCGATGAGCAGTTCTTC. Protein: CASSSGGVDEQFF. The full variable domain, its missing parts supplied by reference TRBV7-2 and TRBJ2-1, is GAGVSQSPSNKVTEKGKDVELRCDPISGHTALYWYRQSLGQGLEFLIYFQGNSAPDKSGLPSDRFSAERTGGSVSTLTIQRTQQEDSAVYLCASSSGGVDEQFFGPGTRLTVL.

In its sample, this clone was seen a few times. CDR3 coding DNA: TGTGCCAGCAGCTTAGATCCAGGGACTGGAAACACCATATATTTT. It translates to CASSLDPGTGNTIYF. This chain joins TRBV7-8 and TRBJ1-3; D is possibly TRBD1 (5 bases). V was cut by 1 base and J by 2 bases, with 9 bases left in between. This CDR3 contains 15 residues. Germline V gene lookup returns CDR1 SGHVS and CDR2 FQNEAQ. Full variable domain (missing parts from reference TRBV7-8 and TRBJ1-3): GAGVSQSPRYKVAKRGQDVALRCDPISGHVSLFWYQQALGQGPEFLTYFQNEAQLDKSGLPSDRFFAERPEGSVSTLKIQRTQQEDSAVYLCASSLDPGTGNTIYFGEGSWLTVV.

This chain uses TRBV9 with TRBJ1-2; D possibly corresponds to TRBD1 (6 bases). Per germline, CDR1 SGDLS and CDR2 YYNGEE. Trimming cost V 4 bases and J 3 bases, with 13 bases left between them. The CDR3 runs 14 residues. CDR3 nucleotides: TGTGCCAGCAGCTCAGGGACAATCGACTATGGCTACACCTTC. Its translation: CASSSGTIDYGYTF.

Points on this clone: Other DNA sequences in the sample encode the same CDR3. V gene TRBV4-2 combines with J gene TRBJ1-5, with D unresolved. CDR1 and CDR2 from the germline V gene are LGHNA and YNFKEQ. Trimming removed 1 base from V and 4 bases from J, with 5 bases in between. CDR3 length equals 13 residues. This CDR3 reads CASSQGGNQPQHF. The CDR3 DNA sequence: TGTGCCAGCAGCCAAGGTGGTAATCAGCCCCAGCATTTT.

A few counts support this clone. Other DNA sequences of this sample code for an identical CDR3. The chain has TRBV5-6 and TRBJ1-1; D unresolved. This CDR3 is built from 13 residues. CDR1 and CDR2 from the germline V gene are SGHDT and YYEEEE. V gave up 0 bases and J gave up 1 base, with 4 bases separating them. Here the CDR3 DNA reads TGTGCCAGCAGCTTGGGTGGGAACACTGAAGCTTTCTTT. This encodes CASSLGGNTEAFF.

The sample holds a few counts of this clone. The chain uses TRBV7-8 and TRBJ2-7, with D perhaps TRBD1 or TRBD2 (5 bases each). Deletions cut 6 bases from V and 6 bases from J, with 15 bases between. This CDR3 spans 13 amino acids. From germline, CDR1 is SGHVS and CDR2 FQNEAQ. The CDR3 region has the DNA TGTGCCAGCAGACCTAGTGGGGGTGGCGAGCAGTACTTC. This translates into CASRPSGGGEQYF.

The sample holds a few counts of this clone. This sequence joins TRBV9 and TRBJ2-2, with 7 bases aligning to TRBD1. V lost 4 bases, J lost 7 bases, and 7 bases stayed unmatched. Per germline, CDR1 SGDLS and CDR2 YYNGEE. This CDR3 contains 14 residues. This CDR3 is CASSPGGLSGELFF. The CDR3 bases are TGTGCCAGCAGCCCAGGGGGATTGAGCGGGGAGCTGTTTTTT.

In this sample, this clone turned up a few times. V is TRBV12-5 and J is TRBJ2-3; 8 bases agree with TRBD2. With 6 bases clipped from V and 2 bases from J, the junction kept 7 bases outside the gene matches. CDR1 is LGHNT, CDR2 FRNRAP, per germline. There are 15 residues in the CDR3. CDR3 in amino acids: CASGSDGGVTDTQYF. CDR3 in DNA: TGTGCTAGTGGCTCCGACGGGGGGGTCACAGATACGCAGTATTTT. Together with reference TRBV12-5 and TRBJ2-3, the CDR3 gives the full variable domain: DARVTQTPRHKVTEMGQEVTMRCQPILGHNTVFWYRQTMMQGLELLAYFRNRAPLDDSGMPKDRFSAEMPDATLATLKIQPSEPRDSAVYFCASGSDGGVTDTQYFGPGTRLTVL.

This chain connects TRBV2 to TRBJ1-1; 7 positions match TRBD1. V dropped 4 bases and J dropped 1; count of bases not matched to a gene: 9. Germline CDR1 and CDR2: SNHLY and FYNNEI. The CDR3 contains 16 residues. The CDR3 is CASSGGGGKRNTEAFF. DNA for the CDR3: TGTGCCAGCAGTGGAGGGGGCGGAAAAAGGAACACTGAAGCTTTCTTT. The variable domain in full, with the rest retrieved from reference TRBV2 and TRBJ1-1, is EPEVTQTPSHQVTQMGQEVILRCVPISNHLYFYWYRQILGQKVEFLVSFYNNEISEKSEIFDDQFSVERPDGSNFTLKIRSTKLEDSAMYFCASSGGGGKRNTEAFFGQGTRLTVV.

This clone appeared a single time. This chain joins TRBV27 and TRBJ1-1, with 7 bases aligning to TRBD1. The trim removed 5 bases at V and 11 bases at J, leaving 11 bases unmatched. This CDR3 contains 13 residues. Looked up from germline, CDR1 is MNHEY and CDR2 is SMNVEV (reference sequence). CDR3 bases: TGTGCCAGCAGTACCCCTCGGGACAGAGTGGCTTTCTTT. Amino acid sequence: CASSTPRDRVAFF.

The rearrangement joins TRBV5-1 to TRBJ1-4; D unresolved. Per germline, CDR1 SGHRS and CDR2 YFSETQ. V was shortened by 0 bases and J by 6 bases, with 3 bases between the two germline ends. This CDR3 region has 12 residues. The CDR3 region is CASSLGDEKLFF. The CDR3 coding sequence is TGCGCCAGCAGCTTGGGGGATGAAAAACTGTTTTTT. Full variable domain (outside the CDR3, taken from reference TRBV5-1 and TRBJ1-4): KAGVTQTPRYLIKTRGQQVTLSCSPISGHRSVSWYQQTPGQGLQFLFEYFSETQRNKGNFPGRFSGRQFSNSRSEMNVSTLELGDSALYLCASSLGDEKLFFGSGTQLSVL.

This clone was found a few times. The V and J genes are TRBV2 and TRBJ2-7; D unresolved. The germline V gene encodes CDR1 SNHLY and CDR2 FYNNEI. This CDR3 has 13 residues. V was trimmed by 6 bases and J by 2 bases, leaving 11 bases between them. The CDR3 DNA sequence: TGTGCCAGCAGGGCCGACATCACCTACGAGCAGTACTTC. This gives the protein CASRADITYEQYF.

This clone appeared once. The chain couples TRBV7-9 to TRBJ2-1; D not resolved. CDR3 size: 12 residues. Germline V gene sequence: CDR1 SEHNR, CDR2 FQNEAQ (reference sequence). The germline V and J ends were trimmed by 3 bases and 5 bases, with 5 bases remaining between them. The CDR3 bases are TGTGCCAGCAGCTTTAAAGACAATGAGCAGTTCTTC. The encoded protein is CASSFKDNEQFF.